Listed below are T cell receptor beta chains from one sample, sequenced in a study of blood T cell repertoires in COVID-19. The method was immunoSEQ multiplex PCR; TCRdb's version includes in-frame clones alone and lacks a portion of them. Altogether tens of thousands of clones are present, around 76% being singletons, with the ten largest covering approximately 29%. The sequencing sample was made of peripheral blood. All receptors come from a woman older than 75 with active or convalescent COVID-19. CDR3s include the opening cysteine and the closing phenylalanine or tryptophan. D genes are given only for firm matches. Expanded clones get a size class; other rows say once, few or many, or leave the size out.

d_call clone_size j_call v_call cdr3_nt cdr3_aa
- - TRBJ1-2 TRBV7-9 TGTGCCAGCAGCGAAACAGGTTACTATGGCTACACCTTC CASSETGYYGYTF
TRBD2 - TRBJ2-5 TRBV25-1 TGTGCCAGCAGTGATCTAGCGGGGGCGGGGGAGACCCAGTACTTC CASSDLAGAGETQYF
- once TRBJ1-6 TRBV18 TGTGCCAGCTCAACACCGGGGCCCCCATGGGCCCTCCACTTT CASSTPGPPWALHF
TRBD2 - TRBJ2-1 TRBV4-1 TGCGCCAGCAGCCAGAGCGGGGGGGGGAACAATGAGCAGTTCTTC CASSQSGGGNNEQFF
TRBD1 few TRBJ1-2 TRBV5-6 TGTGCCAGCAGCGTCGAGCCGGGACAGGGGGACTATGGCTACACCTTC CASSVEPGQGDYGYTF
TRBD1 - TRBJ1-2 TRBV4-3 TGCGCCAGCAGCCTCGACTTGGACAGGGGTGGCTACACCTTC CASSLDLDRGGYTF
- - TRBJ1-1 TRBV7-9 TGTGCCAGCAGCCCAACAGGGTTGGGGAACACTGAAGCTTTCTTT CASSPTGLGNTEAFF
TRBD1 once TRBJ1-1 TRBV12-5 TGTGCTAGTGGACTGACAGGGATGGGGGCTTTCTTT CASGLTGMGAFF
TRBD1 - TRBJ2-2 TRBV3-1/TRBV3-2 TGTGCCAGCAGGTTCGGACAGGGAACGGCCGGGGAGCTGTTTTTT CASRFGQGTAGELFF
TRBD2 - TRBJ2-3 TRBV9 TGTGCCAGCAGCCCTCGGACTAGCGGGGCAGATACGCAGTATTTT CASSPRTSGADTQYF
- - TRBJ2-7 TRBV2 TGTGCCAGCTCTAGGGGTCAGATCGAGCAGTACTTC CASSRGQIEQYF
TRBD1 - TRBJ1-1 TRBV3-1/TRBV3-2 TGTGCCAGCAGCCAAGGAACAGGGGAAACTGAAGCTTTCTTT CASSQGTGETEAFF
- - TRBJ1-1 TRBV28 TGTGCCAGCAGTTCTCCTCACACAGGGAACACTGAAGCTTTCTTT CASSSPHTGNTEAFF
TRBD1 - TRBJ2-5 TRBV14 TGTGCCAGCAGCCAAGGGGACAGGGGTTGGGAGACCCAGTACTTC CASSQGDRGWETQYF
- - TRBJ2-2 TRBV7-2 TGTGCCAGCACCCCAGGAGGAGACACCGGGGAGCTGTTTTTT CASTPGGDTGELFF
- few TRBJ1-2 TRBV6-5 TGTGCCAGCAGACCCGGACAGAACTATGGCTACACCTTC CASRPGQNYGYTF
TRBD2 - TRBJ2-3 TRBV28 TGTGCCAGCAGTCAACGGGGGGGAGTCACAGATACGCAGTATTTT CASSQRGGVTDTQYF
TRBD1 few TRBJ1-6 TRBV7-2 TGTGCCAGCAGCTTATACCAGGGGGCCGAGTCACCCCTCCACTTT CASSLYQGAESPLHF
- few TRBJ2-1 TRBV7-9 TGTGCCAGCAGCTTACTATTAAGGCAGGGCAGGAATGAGCAGTTCTTC CASSLLLRQGRNEQFF
TRBD1 - TRBJ1-4 TRBV7-8 TGTGCCAGCAGCTGGGGACCGGGACAGGGGGCTTTGGCTAATGAAAAACTGTTTTTT CASSWGPGQGALANEKLFF
- - TRBJ2-7 TRBV6-5 TGTGCCAGCAAGAAAGAGGCGGGGGCCTTCGGGCAGTACTTC CASKKEAGAFGQYF
- once TRBJ1-5 TRBV27 TGTGCCAGCAGTTTATGGGCAGGGAATCAGCCCCAGCATTTT CASSLWAGNQPQHF
- - TRBJ2-2 TRBV7-8 TGTGCCAGCAGCTTAGTGGTCACTAACACCGGGGAGCTGTTTTTT CASSLVVTNTGELFF
TRBD1 - TRBJ1-1 TRBV27 TGTGCCAGCAGTCCCGGGACAGGGGGCACTGAAGCTTTCTTT CASSPGTGGTEAFF